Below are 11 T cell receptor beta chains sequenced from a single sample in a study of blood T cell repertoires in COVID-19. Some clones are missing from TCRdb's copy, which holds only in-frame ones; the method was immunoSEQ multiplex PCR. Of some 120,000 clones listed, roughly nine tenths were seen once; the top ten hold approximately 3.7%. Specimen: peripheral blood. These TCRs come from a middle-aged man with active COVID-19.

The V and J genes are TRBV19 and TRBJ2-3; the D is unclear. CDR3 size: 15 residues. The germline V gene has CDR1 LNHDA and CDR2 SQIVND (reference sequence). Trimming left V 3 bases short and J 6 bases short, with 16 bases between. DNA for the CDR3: TGTGCCAGTAGTATTTATCGTGGTGCCGAGGATACGCAGTATTTT. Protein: CASSIYRGAEDTQYF.

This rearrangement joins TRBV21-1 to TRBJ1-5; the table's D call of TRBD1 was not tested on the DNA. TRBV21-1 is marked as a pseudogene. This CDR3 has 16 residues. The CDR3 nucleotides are TGTGCCAGCACCCCACCGGGACAGGCCCTCAATGAGCCCCAGCATTTT. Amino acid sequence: CASTPPGQALNEPQHF.

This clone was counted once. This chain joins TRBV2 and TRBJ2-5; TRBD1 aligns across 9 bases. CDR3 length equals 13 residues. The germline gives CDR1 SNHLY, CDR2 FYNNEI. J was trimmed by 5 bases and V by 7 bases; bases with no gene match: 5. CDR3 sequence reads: CASNTGGWETQYF. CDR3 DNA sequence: TGTGCCAGCAATACAGGGGGCTGGGAGACCCAGTACTTC. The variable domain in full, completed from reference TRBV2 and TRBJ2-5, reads EPEVTQTPSHQVTQMGQEVILRCVPISNHLYFYWYRQILGQKVEFLVSFYNNEISEKSEIFDDQFSVERPDGSNFTLKIRSTKLEDSAMYFCASNTGGWETQYFGPGTRLLVL.

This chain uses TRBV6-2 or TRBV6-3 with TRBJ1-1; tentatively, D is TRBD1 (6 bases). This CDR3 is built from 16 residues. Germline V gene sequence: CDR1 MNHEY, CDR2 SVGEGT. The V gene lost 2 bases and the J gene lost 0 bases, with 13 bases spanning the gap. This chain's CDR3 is CASSYPRGGLNTEAFF. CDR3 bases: TGTGCCAGCAGTTACCCTAGGGGGGGACTGAACACTGAAGCTTTCTTT.

The CDR3 here is CASSLDGALSSGANVLTF. CDR3 nucleotide sequence: TGTGCCAGCAGCTTAGATGGAGCGTTAAGCTCTGGGGCCAACGTCCTGACTTTC. V is TRBV11-3 and J is TRBJ2-6; no clear D gene. The CDR3 runs to 18 residues. V was pared by 0 bases and J by 0 bases, with 12 bases between. Germline CDR1 is SGHNT and CDR2 is YENEEA.

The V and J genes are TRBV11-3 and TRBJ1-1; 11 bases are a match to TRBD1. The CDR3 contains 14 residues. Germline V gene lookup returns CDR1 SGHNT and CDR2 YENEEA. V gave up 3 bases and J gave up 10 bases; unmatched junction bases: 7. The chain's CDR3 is CASSFGTGGVTAFF. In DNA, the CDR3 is TGTGCCAGCAGCTTTGGGACAGGGGGTGTAACAGCTTTCTTT.

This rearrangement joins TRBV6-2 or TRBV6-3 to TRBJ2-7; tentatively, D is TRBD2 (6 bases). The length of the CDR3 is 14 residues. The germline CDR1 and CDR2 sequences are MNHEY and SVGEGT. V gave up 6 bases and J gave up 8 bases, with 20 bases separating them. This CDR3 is CASSSGTDVQQQYF. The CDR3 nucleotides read TGTGCCAGCAGCTCCGGGACTGATGTCCAACAGCAGTACTTC.

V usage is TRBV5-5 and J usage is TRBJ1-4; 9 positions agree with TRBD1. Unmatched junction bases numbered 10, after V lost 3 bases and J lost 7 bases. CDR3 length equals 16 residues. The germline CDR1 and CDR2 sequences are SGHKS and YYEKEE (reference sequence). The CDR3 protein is CASSSYTGQGGEKLFF. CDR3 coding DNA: TGTGCCAGCAGCTCTTATACGGGACAGGGTGGTGAAAAACTGTTTTTT.

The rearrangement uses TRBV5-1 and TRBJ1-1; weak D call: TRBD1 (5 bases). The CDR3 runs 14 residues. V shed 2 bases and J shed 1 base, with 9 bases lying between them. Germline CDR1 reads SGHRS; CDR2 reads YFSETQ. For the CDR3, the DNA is TGCGCCAGCAGCTTCGGGAGGGGGAACACTGAAGCTTTCTTT. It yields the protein CASSFGRGNTEAFF.

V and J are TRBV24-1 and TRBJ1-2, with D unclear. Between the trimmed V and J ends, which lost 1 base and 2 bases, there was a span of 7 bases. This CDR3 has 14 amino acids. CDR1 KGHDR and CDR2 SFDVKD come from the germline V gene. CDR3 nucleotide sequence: TGTGCCACCAGTGATTTTGCACAGAACTATGGCTACACCTTC. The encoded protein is CATSDFAQNYGYTF.

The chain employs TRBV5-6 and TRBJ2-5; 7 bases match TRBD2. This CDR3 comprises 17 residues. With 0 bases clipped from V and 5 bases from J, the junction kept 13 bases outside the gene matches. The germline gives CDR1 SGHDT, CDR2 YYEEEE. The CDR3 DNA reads TGTGCCAGCAGCTTGGCTATAGGGCTAGCGGCTAGGGAGACCCAGTACTTC. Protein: CASSLAIGLAARETQYF.